Presented here are 26 T cell receptor beta chains from one specimen sequenced in a study of T cells in tumors after PD-1 blockade. The table came from immunoSEQ multiplex PCR; TCRdb's copy has only in-frame clones and leaves some out. Here the sample spans approximately 35,000 clones, more than 70% being singletons. The sequencing used PBMCs, collected before anti-PD-1 treatment. The origin of the receptors is a human donor with basal cell carcinoma.

The J gene is TRBJ1-2, the V gene TRBV24-1; D is undetermined. The CDR3 is 13 amino acids. Trimming cost V 3 bases and J 7 bases, with 11 bases left between them. Per the germline V gene, CDR1 is KGHDR and CDR2 is SFDVKD. The chain's CDR3 is CATSDTSKGGYTF. The CDR3 DNA reads as TGTGCCACCAGTGATACCTCTAAAGGTGGCTACACCTTC.

The gene calls are TRBV2 and TRBJ2-3, with D uncertain. Trimming removed 8 bases from V and 1 base from J, with 10 bases in between. In germline, CDR1 is SNHLY, CDR2 FYNNEI. CDR3 size: 13 residues. CDR3 region: CASFFGGTDTQYF. CDR3 DNA: TGTGCCAGCTTTTTTGGTGGCACAGATACGCAGTATTTT.

This clone appeared a few times. The chain couples TRBV6-5 to TRBJ1-2, with D unclear. Trimming removed 2 bases at V and 8 bases at J, with 12 bases between. CDR1 is MNHEY, CDR2 SVGAGI, per germline. The CDR3 has 13 amino acids. CDR3 DNA sequence: TGTGCCAGCAGTTACGAGACGGGGAGAGGCTACACCTTC. Translation gives CASSYETGRGYTF.

This chain joins TRBV13 and TRBJ2-3, with 11 bases aligning to TRBD2. Per germline, CDR1 PRHDT and CDR2 FYEKMQ (reference sequence). The CDR3 has 18 amino acids. V gave up 5 bases and J gave up 5 bases; unmatched junction bases: 15. The CDR3 reads CASSRNTGTSGTRDTQYF. In DNA form, the CDR3 reads TGTGCCAGCAGCCGTAATACCGGGACTAGCGGTACCAGAGATACGCAGTATTTT.

This rearrangement joins TRBV5-8 to TRBJ2-3; D assignment may be TRBD1 or TRBD2 (6 bases each). The CDR3 consists of 18 residues. Germline V gene sequence: CDR1 SGHTS, CDR2 YDEGEE. Trimming removed 2 bases from V and 4 bases from J, with 23 bases in between. As DNA, the CDR3 is TGTGCCAGCAGCTTCCTAGCGTGGGGGGCCTCTGGGGCAGATACGCAGTATTTT. Translation: CASSFLAWGASGADTQYF.

CDR3 sequence (DNA): TGTGCCAGCAACCCAGGGGGTAACATGAACACTGAAGCTTTCTTT. Its translation is CASNPGGNMNTEAFF. The chain carries TRBV6-5 and TRBJ1-1, with 7 bases lining up with TRBD1. The CDR3 extends over 15 amino acids. Germline V CDR1 and CDR2: MNHEY, SVGAGI. V lost 7 bases, J lost 0 bases, and 8 bases stayed unmatched.

The chain has TRBV5-1 and TRBJ2-7, with D unresolved. The CDR3 is made up of 12 amino acids. Deletions cut 4 bases from V and 6 bases from J, with 11 bases between. The germline V gene has CDR1 SGHRS and CDR2 YFSETQ. In nucleotides, the CDR3 is TGCGCCAGCAGCCCTGATGGAGCCGAGCAGTACTTC. This gives the protein CASSPDGAEQYF.

This sequence joins TRBV6-5 and TRBJ1-4; no clear D gene. The V gene's germline CDR1 is MNHEY and CDR2 SVGAGI. The CDR3 totals 15 residues. V was clipped by 0 bases and J by 8 bases, with 13 bases between them. CDR3 residues: CASSYSGREGEKLFF. For the CDR3, the DNA is TGTGCCAGCAGTTACTCGGGTAGGGAAGGCGAAAAACTGTTTTTT.

The chain recombines TRBV19 with TRBJ2-5, with 7 bases aligning to TRBD2. V lost 5 bases, J lost 4 bases, and 4 bases stayed unmatched. CDR1 and CDR2 from the germline V gene are LNHDA and SQIVND (reference sequence). CDR3 length: 13 amino acids. This CDR3 is CASSPGLRETQYF. DNA of the CDR3: TGTGCCAGTAGTCCGGGACTAAGAGAGACCCAGTACTTC.

The chain recombines TRBV9 with TRBJ2-3, with TRBD2 matching over 11 bases. The V and J ends lost 0 bases and 2 bases, in that order; junction bases with no gene match: 5. The germline CDR1 and CDR2 sequences are SGDLS and YYNGEE. CDR3 length equals 17 residues. CDR3 nucleotides: TGTGCCAGCAGCGTAGCTATAGCGGGAGGGGCCACAGATACGCAGTATTTT. Translation: CASSVAIAGGATDTQYF.

This clone is labeled large (0.1 to 1%). CDR3 residues: CASSQETGWGAYNEQFF. In nucleotides, the CDR3 is TGCGCCAGCAGCCAAGAAACGGGCTGGGGCGCCTACAATGAGCAGTTCTTC. V gene TRBV4-3 combines with J gene TRBJ2-1, with TRBD1 as a possible D gene (5 bases). The CDR3 runs to 17 residues. Germline V lookup: CDR1 LGHNA, CDR2 YSLEER. Deletions cut 0 bases from V and 2 bases from J, with 14 bases between.

The CDR3, as DNA: TGTGCCAGCAGCCAAGAGGAAAAACTGTTTTTT. Translation gives CASSQEEKLFF. This rearrangement joins TRBV7-9 to TRBJ1-4; D is uncertain. Germline assignment: CDR1 SEHNR and CDR2 FQNEAQ (reference sequence). The CDR3 totals 11 residues. V was shortened by 5 bases and J by 8 bases, with 6 bases between the two germline ends.

The chain links TRBV19 to TRBJ2-5; 8 bases are shared with TRBD2. The ends lost 4 bases at V and 0 bases at J; junction bases unmatched: 1. The germline gives CDR1 LNHDA, CDR2 SQIVND (reference sequence). The CDR3 extends over 14 amino acids. CDR3 bases: TGTGCCAGTAGTAGCGGGGGGTACCAAGAGACCCAGTACTTC. It is translated as CASSSGGYQETQYF.

The chain employs TRBV12-3 or TRBV12-4 and TRBJ1-6; D is unresolved. The CDR3 spans 12 residues. Trimming removed 7 bases at V and 10 bases at J, with 11 bases between. CDR3 residues: CASTTQRSPLHF. The CDR3 region has the DNA TGTGCCAGCACCACCCAACGGTCACCCCTCCACTTT.

This sequence joins TRBV27 and TRBJ1-1; D might be TRBD1 (5 bases). The CDR3 sequence is 12 residues long. Per germline, CDR1 MNHEY and CDR2 SMNVEV (reference sequence). V lost 6 bases and J 5 bases, leaving 10 bases between the germline ends. This CDR3 reads CASSFRGTEAFF. CDR3 bases: TGTGCCAGCAGCTTTAGGGGAACTGAAGCTTTCTTT.

The genes are TRBV7-6 and TRBJ2-7; 9 bases map to TRBD2. Trimming removed 1 base from V and 6 bases from J; junction bases left unmatched: 7. The CDR3 spans 15 residues. The germline gives CDR1 SGHVS, CDR2 FNYEAQ. The DNA of the CDR3 is TGTGCCAGCAGCTTAGGGACGGGCGGGAGGGGCGAGCAGTACTTC. Amino acids: CASSLGTGGRGEQYF.

The chain uses TRBV27 and TRBJ2-7, with D possibly TRBD2 on 5 matching bases. The CDR3 sequence is 16 residues long. V was pared by 6 bases and J by 7 bases, with 25 bases between. Germline V gene data show CDR1 as MNHEY and CDR2 as SMNVEV (reference sequence). In DNA form, the CDR3 reads TGTGCCAGCAGCCCCCAAGCTCTTGGTGTGCGGGTAGAGCAGTACTTC. This translates into CASSPQALGVRVEQYF.

The chain employs TRBV19 and TRBJ1-2, with D perhaps matching TRBD1 (5 bases). The germline V gene encodes CDR1 LNHDA and CDR2 SQIVND (reference sequence). The CDR3 contains 15 residues. The V gene lost 7 bases and the J gene lost 5 bases, with 20 bases spanning the gap. CDR3: CASTSTSPTDYGYTF. CDR3 bases: TGTGCCAGTACCTCCACGTCCCCGACAGATTATGGCTACACCTTC.

This chain links TRBV5-1 with TRBJ1-1; D remains unclear. V was pared by 6 bases and J by 0 bases, with 9 bases between. This CDR3 is built from 13 residues. The germline gives CDR1 SGHRS, CDR2 YFSETQ. DNA for the CDR3: TGCGCCAGCACAGCAGGTGTGAACACTGAAGCTTTCTTT. Translation: CASTAGVNTEAFF.

The V call is TRBV19, the J call TRBJ1-1, with 9 bases aligning to TRBD1. CDR1 is LNHDA, CDR2 SQIVND, per germline (reference sequence). The CDR3 runs to 13 residues. The junction had 1 base not matched to a gene; V was cut back by 8 bases and J by 0 bases. CDR3 coding DNA: TGTGCCAGTGGGACAGGGATGAACACTGAAGCTTTCTTT. Its translation: CASGTGMNTEAFF.

V usage is TRBV6-4 and J usage is TRBJ1-4; D is unresolved. The length of the CDR3 is 14 residues. The germline V gene encodes CDR1 MRHNA and CDR2 SNTAGT. Trimming stripped 0 bases from V and 8 bases from J, with 10 bases between. CDR3 sequence (DNA): TGTGCCAGCAGTGACTCGTACCGGAAGGAAAAACTGTTTTTT. Its translation: CASSDSYRKEKLFF.

The J gene is TRBJ1-2, the V gene TRBV29-1, with TRBD1 as a possible D gene (6 bases). The V end was cut by 3 bases, the J end by 4 bases, with 9 bases between. Germline V gene sequence: CDR1 SQVTM, CDR2 ANQGSEA. CDR3 length: 12 amino acids. CDR3 in DNA: TGCAGCGTTGAGGGGGCAGCCTATGGCTACACCTTC. This codes for CSVEGAAYGYTF.

The chain recombines TRBV18 with TRBJ1-5, with 7 positions matching TRBD1. V lost 3 bases and J lost 11; bases outside the gene matches: 19. The CDR3 extends over 17 amino acids. Germline CDR1 KGHSH, CDR2 LQKENI. The CDR3, as DNA: TGTGCCAGCTCACCGTCAGGTCTAGGGGGCGGGCCCCAGGCCCAGCATTTT. It yields the protein CASSPSGLGGGPQAQHF.

The rearrangement links TRBV7-9 to TRBJ1-2; D call uncertain. The CDR3 contains 12 residues. The ends were cut back, 5 bases at V and 0 bases at J, with 4 bases in the middle. The V gene's germline CDR1 is SEHNR and CDR2 FQNEAQ (reference sequence). The CDR3 region has the DNA TGTGCCAGCAGCACAGCTAACTATGGCTACACCTTC. Translation gives CASSTANYGYTF.

This clone was seen just once. This chain uses TRBV5-1 with TRBJ2-2; 9 nucleotides align to TRBD1. This CDR3 has 16 residues. Germline V gene lookup returns CDR1 SGHRS and CDR2 YFSETQ. V trimming: 4 bases; J trimming: 4 bases; junction bases outside the gene matches: 8. DNA for the CDR3: TGCGCCAGCAGCCTACAGGGGGCGGCGGGCACCGGGGAGCTGTTTTTT. Translation gives CASSLQGAAGTGELFF.

The CDR3, as DNA: TGTGCCAGCAGTCCGAGGGGACTAACAGCCGGGGAGCTGTTTTTT. Amino acid sequence: CASSPRGLTAGELFF. This chain joins TRBV6-6 and TRBJ2-2; 7 bases are shared with TRBD2. This CDR3 comprises 15 residues. In germline, CDR1 is MNHNY, CDR2 SVGAGI (reference sequence). Trimming cost V 5 bases and J 6 bases; bases outside gene matches: 9.